The 9 T cell receptor beta chains presented below share a single source sample, sequenced in a study of blood T cell repertoires in COVID-19. The table came from immunoSEQ multiplex PCR; TCRdb's copy has only in-frame clones and leaves some out. Of around 75,000 clones listed, around nine tenths were seen once; the top ten hold around 1.5%. Sequences were obtained from peripheral blood. Receptors originate from a human donor in a cohort sampled during active COVID-19.

This chain connects TRBV28 to TRBJ1-3; D is uncertain. V lost 3 bases to trimming and J lost 0 bases, with 12 bases between them. CDR3 length equals 16 residues. The germline gives CDR1 MDHEN, CDR2 SYDVKM. The CDR3 here is CASSFGGLSSGNTIYF. CDR3 nucleotide sequence: TGTGCCAGCAGTTTTGGCGGACTAAGCTCTGGAAACACCATATATTTT.

The J gene is TRBJ2-3, the V gene TRBV2; weak D call: TRBD2 (6 bases). This CDR3 spans 13 amino acids. Germline-derived CDR1 and CDR2 are SNHLY and FYNNEI. Trimming shortened V by 7 bases and J by 0 bases, and 8 bases separated the two germline ends. DNA for the CDR3: TGTGCCAGCACCGGGACTAGCACAGATACGCAGTATTTT. The encoded protein is CASTGTSTDTQYF.

The chain uses TRBV3-1 (or the pseudogene TRBV3-2) and TRBJ2-1; 11 bases align to TRBD2. This CDR3 is built from 14 residues. From germline, CDR1 is LGHDT and CDR2 YNNKEL (reference sequence). Trimming at V came to 7 bases and at J to 6 bases, leaving 5 bases not matched to a gene. The CDR3 sequence is CASTTSGRSNEQFF. The CDR3 DNA follows: TGTGCCAGCACCACTAGCGGGAGATCCAATGAGCAGTTCTTC.

This clone was detected only a few times. CDR3 sequence: CASAVNNEQFF. The CDR3 DNA reads TGTGCCAGCGCGGTTAACAATGAGCAGTTCTTC. The chain couples TRBV11-2 to TRBJ2-1; D gene ambiguous. The CDR3 sequence is 11 residues long. The germline V and J ends were trimmed by 8 bases and 5 bases, with 7 bases remaining between them. In germline, CDR1 is SGHAT, CDR2 FQNNGV.

The rearrangement links TRBV11-3 to TRBJ1-3, with a tentative D call TRBD1 (5 bases). The V gene's germline CDR1 is SGHNT and CDR2 YENEEA. The CDR3 has 14 amino acids. Trimming removed 5 bases at V and 4 bases at J, with 12 bases between. In nucleotides, the CDR3 is TGTGCCAGCAGCCCCCCAGGGCCGGGAAACACCATATATTTT. Translated: CASSPPGPGNTIYF.

The CDR3 DNA follows: TGTGCCAGCAGTGAAACGGGGACTGTGAACACTGAAGCTTTCTTT. It translates to CASSETGTVNTEAFF. V and J are TRBV25-1 and TRBJ1-1; TRBD1 might be the D (5 bases). V was clipped by 2 bases and J by 0 bases, with 10 bases between them. Germline CDR1 reads MGHDK; CDR2 reads SYGVNS. There are 15 residues in the CDR3.

In nucleotides, the CDR3 is TGTGCCAGCAGCTCCGGGGGGGACGCTTGGGGCTACACCTTC. Translation gives CASSSGGDAWGYTF. The rearrangement joins TRBV28 to TRBJ1-2; D perhaps matches TRBD1 (5 bases). Trimming removed 6 bases at V and 8 bases at J, with 19 bases between. Germline CDR1 is MDHEN and CDR2 is SYDVKM. The CDR3 consists of 14 residues.

The V call is TRBV27, the J call TRBJ1-5; D may be TRBD1 (6 bases). Germline values: CDR1 MNHEY, CDR2 SMNVEV (reference sequence). V was trimmed by 2 bases and J by 0 bases, leaving 20 bases between them. The CDR3 is 19 amino acids. The chain's CDR3 is CASSLLSGGRGYSNQPQHF. Here the CDR3 DNA reads TGTGCCAGCAGTTTACTGTCTGGGGGCAGGGGTTATAGCAATCAGCCCCAGCATTTT.

This chain links TRBV11-3 with TRBJ2-5, with D hard to call. V lost 1 base and J 1 base, leaving 13 bases between the germline ends. CDR1 and CDR2 from the germline V gene are SGHNT and YENEEA. This CDR3 comprises 16 residues. CDR3 loop: CASSLASIPFQETQYF. The CDR3 DNA is TGTGCCAGCAGCTTAGCCAGTATCCCCTTCCAAGAGACCCAGTACTTC.